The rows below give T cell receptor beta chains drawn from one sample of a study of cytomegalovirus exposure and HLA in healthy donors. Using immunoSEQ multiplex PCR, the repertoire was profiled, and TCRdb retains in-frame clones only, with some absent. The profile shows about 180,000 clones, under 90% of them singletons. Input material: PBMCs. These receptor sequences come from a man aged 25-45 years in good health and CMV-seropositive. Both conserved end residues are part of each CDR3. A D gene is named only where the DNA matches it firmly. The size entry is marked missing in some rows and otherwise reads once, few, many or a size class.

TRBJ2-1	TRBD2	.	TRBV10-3	TGTGCCAATGGGAACGGGGGGGTCAATGAGCAGTTCTTC	CANGNGGVNEQFF
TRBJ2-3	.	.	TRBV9	TGTGCCAGCAGCGTGAGTCTCCGGGGGAGCACAGATACGCAGTATTTT	CASSVSLRGSTDTQYF
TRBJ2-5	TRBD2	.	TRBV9	TGTGCCAGCAGCGCCCTGATGGTAGCGGGAGAGACCCAGTACTTC	CASSALMVAGETQYF
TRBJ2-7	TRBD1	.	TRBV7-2	TGTGCCAGCAGCTCGCATCAGGGGGCCTACGAGCAGTACTTC	CASSSHQGAYEQYF
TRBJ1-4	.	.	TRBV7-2	TGTGCCAGCAGCTTAGACCAGGGTAGTGAAAAACTGTTTTTT	CASSLDQGSEKLFF
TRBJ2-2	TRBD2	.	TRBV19	TGTGCCAGTAGTCAAAGGACTAGCGGGGCGGGGACCGGGGAGCTGTTTTTT	CASSQRTSGAGTGELFF
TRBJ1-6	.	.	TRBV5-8	TGTGCCACTTCAATGAGGGGGATTTCACCCCTCCACTTT	CATSMRGISPLHF
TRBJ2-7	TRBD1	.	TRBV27	TGTGCCAGCAGGTCGACAGGGGAAGGAGTCTACGAGCAGTACTTC	CASRSTGEGVYEQYF
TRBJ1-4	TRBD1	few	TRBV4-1	TGCGCCAGCAGCCAGATAAGATCCCGGGACAGGGGGTATGGTAATGAAAAACTGTTTTTT	CASSQIRSRDRGYGNEKLFF
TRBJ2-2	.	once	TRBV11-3	TGTGCCAGCAGTCCAATCAAGAACACCGGGGAGCTGTTTTTT	CASSPIKNTGELFF
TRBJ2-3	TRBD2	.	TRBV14	TGTGCCAGCAGCCCCAACTCGACTAGCCCGGCAGATACGCAGTATTTT	CASSPNSTSPADTQYF
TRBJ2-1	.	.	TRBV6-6	TGTGCCAGCAGGAGTAGTTCGCTCGATGAGCAGTTCTTC	CASRSSSLDEQFF
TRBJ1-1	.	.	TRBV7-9	TGTTCCAGCAGCAATGTAGTGGTGAACACTGAAGCTTTCTTT	CSSSNVVVNTEAFF
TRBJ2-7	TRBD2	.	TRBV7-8	TGTGCCAGCAGCTTATATGCGGGAGCCTACGAGCAGTACTTC	CASSLYAGAYEQYF
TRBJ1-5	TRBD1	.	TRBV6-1	TGTGCCAGCAGAGACAGGGATATGGGTCAGCCCCAGCATTTT	CASRDRDMGQPQHF
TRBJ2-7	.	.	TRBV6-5	TGTGCCAGCAGCAGGCACTCCCGCCTCTACGAGCAGTACTTC	CASSRHSRLYEQYF
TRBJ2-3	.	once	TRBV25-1	TGTGCCAGCAGTGAACAGGGGAAAGGTACAGATACGCAGTATTTT	CASSEQGKGTDTQYF
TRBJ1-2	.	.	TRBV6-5	TGTGCCAGCAGTTACTCCTCAGGGGGCTACACCTTC	CASSYSSGGYTF
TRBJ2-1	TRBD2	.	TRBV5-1	TGTGCCAGCAGCTTGCTTGCGGGGGGTGGATACAATGAGCAGTTCTTC	CASSLLAGGGYNEQFF
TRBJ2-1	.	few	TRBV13	TGTGCCAGCAGCTCTACAGGGTCGGAGCGGCAGTTCTTC	CASSSTGSERQFF
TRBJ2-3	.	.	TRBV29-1	TGCAGCGTTGGGCAGAGGGGAGGAGACACAGATACGCAGTATTTT	CSVGQRGGDTDTQYF
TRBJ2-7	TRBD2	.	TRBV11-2	TGTGCCAGCAGCTTAGGACCGGGGGGGATTGCCTACGAGCAGTACTTC	CASSLGPGGIAYEQYF
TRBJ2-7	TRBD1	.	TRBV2	TGTGCCAGCAGTCCCCGGGACAGGGCCTACGAGCAGTACTTC	CASSPRDRAYEQYF
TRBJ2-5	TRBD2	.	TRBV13	TGTGCCAGCAGCTCCCGAGGGACTAGCGGGGGGGAGACCCAGTACTTC	CASSSRGTSGGETQYF
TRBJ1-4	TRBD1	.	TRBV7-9	TGTGCCAGCAGCTCAGGACAGGGTAATGAAAAACTGTTTTTT	CASSSGQGNEKLFF
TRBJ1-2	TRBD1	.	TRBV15	TGTGCCACCACCCGGGACAGGGGCTATGGCTACACCTTC	CATTRDRGYGYTF
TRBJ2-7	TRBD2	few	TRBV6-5	TGTGCCACCAGACGGGGCGGGGGGCCCTACGAGCAGTACTTC	CATRRGGGPYEQYF
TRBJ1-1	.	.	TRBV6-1	TGTGCCAGCAGTGAGGTTCTGGCAGGTAGGGCTTTCTTT	CASSEVLAGRAFF
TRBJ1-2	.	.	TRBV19	TGTGCCAGTCGAACAGAAAACTTGGGCTATGGCTACACCTTC	CASRTENLGYGYTF
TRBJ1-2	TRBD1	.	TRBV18	TGTGCCAGCTTAGGACAGGGCATTGGCGGCTACACCTTC	CASLGQGIGGYTF
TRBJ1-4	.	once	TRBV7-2	TGTGCCAGCAGCTTACGAACAGGGATTGCGGGTGATAATGAAAAACTGTTTTTT	CASSLRTGIAGDNEKLFF
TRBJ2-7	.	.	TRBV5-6	TGTGCCAGCAGCTTGGAGGTCGCAGGAACCTACGAGCAGTACTTC	CASSLEVAGTYEQYF
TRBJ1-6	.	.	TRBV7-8	TGTGCCAGCAGCCCGAAGCAGGGGTTTATTTCACCCCTCCACTTT	CASSPKQGFISPLHF
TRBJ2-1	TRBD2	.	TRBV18	TGTGCCAGCTCAATTAGCGGGGGGCGCTACAATGAGCAGTTCTTC	CASSISGGRYNEQFF
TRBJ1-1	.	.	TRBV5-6	TGTGCCAGCAGCATGACAGCGTTCAACGCTGAAGCTTTCTTT	CASSMTAFNAEAFF
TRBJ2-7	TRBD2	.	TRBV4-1	TGCGCCAGCAGCCAAGATTTACTAAGGACTAGTTACGAGCAGTACTTC	CASSQDLLRTSYEQYF
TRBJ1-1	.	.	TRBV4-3	TGCGCCAGCAGCCAAGATAGCGACCCCACTGAAGCTTTCTTT	CASSQDSDPTEAFF
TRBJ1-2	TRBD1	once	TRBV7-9	TGTGCCAGCAGCTTGTTTCCGGGACAGGGGTTTCGATATGGCTACACCTTC	CASSLFPGQGFRYGYTF
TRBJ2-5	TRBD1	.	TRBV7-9	TGTTCCAGCAGCTCACCGGGACAGGGGACGTCAGAGACCCAGTACTTC	CSSSSPGQGTSETQYF
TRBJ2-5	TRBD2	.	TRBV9	TGTGCCAGCAGCGTAGTTGGGACTAGCGGGACGGGCTTACAAGAGACCCAGTACTTC	CASSVVGTSGTGLQETQYF
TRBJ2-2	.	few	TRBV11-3	TGTGCCAGCAGCTTAGATTTAGGACAGCCTGAGGGGACCGGGGAGCTGTTTTTT	CASSLDLGQPEGTGELFF
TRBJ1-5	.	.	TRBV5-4	TGTGCCAGCAGCTTGGGAGTGGGAGATCAGCCCCAGCATTTT	CASSLGVGDQPQHF
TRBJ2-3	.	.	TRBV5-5	TGTGCCAGCAGCTTGGAGGCAGGGGGGACAGATACGCAGTATTTT	CASSLEAGGTDTQYF
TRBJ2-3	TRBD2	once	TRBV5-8	TGTGCCAGCAGCTCGCGGGGGGCCACAGATACGCAGTATTTT	CASSSRGATDTQYF
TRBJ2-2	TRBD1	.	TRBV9	TGTGCCAGCAGCCCCAACAACCTTAACAGGGGGAGCGGGGAGCTGTTTTTT	CASSPNNLNRGSGELFF
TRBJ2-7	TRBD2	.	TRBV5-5	TGTGCCAGCAGCTTCGGGGGGGCGCGGGACGAGCAGTACTTC	CASSFGGARDEQYF
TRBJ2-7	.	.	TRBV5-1	TGCGCCAGCAGCTTGGGCCAGGACTTCTACGAGCAGTACTTC	CASSLGQDFYEQYF